Described below is a single T cell receptor beta chain sequence and its context. Antigen: not known. TCRdb ran MiXCR on the multiplex PCR reads and lists one entry per CDR3 protein. The data show around 12,000 distinct CDR3 sequences, with 62% seen just once and about 49% held by the top ten. The data originate from a study of breast tumors, draining lymph nodes, adjacent tissues. Study outcomes and limitations: Most tumor T cells seemingly derive from lymph node, then expand in tumor. Tumor repertoires ranked between lymph nodes and nontumor tissue in diversity, with V and J gene preferences. Tumor and nontumor repertoires were significantly more similar in luminal-like than in basal-like breast cancer.

The CDR3 consists of 17 residues. CDR1 and CDR2 (germline): MNHEY, SVGAGI. V lost 6 bases, J lost 0 bases, and 15 bases lay in between. The receptor's source is a female donor with breast cancer. Some clones in this sample may be carry-over from other donors' samples. The sequenced sample consisted of tumor-adjacent breast tissue. The rearrangement links TRBV6-5 to TRBJ1-6; TRBD1 is a possible D gene (6 bases). The CDR3 region is CASSSDRPSSYNSPLHF. The CDR3 DNA reads TGTGCCAGCAGCTCAGACAGGCCGAGCTCCTATAATTCACCCCTCCACTTT.